One and the same sample provided the 13 T cell receptor beta chains below, sequenced in a study of blood T cell repertoires in COVID-19. The protocol was immunoSEQ multiplex PCR, while the TCRdb copy is restricted to in-frame clones and leaves out a portion. The sample includes 300,000 to 450,000 clones, 89% of them seen just once. The sequenced sample consisted of peripheral blood. The receptors here all came from a woman aged 25 to 39 with COVID-19, enrolled during active disease.

The chain joins TRBV5-5 to TRBJ2-7; D is possibly TRBD1 (5 bases). The CDR3 runs 14 residues. In germline, CDR1 is SGHKS, CDR2 YYEKEE (reference sequence). Trimming removed 1 base at V and 4 bases at J, with 12 bases between. CDR3 nucleotide sequence: TGTGCCAGCAGCTTGAGGCTAGGGGTGTACGAGCAGTACGTC. Amino acid sequence: CASSLRLGVYEQYV.

The V gene is TRBV20-1, the J gene TRBJ2-5; 12 bases are shared with TRBD2. Germline values: CDR1 DFQATT, CDR2 SNEGSKA (reference sequence). V trimming: 3 bases; J trimming: 5 bases; junction bases outside the gene matches: 4. There are 14 residues in the CDR3. For the CDR3, the DNA is TGCAGTGCTAGTGGACTAGCGGGACTGGAGACCCAGTACTTC. Protein: CSASGLAGLETQYF.

The chain joins TRBV7-2 to TRBJ1-1; D remains ambiguous. Germline V gene sequence: CDR1 SGHTA, CDR2 FQGNSA. Trimming cost V 0 bases and J 0 bases, with 8 bases left between them. This CDR3 is 15 amino acids long. CDR3 nucleotide sequence: TGTGCCAGCAGCTTAGCTCCAGGATTGAACACTGAAGCTTTCTTT. Its protein product is CASSLAPGLNTEAFF.

This chain links TRBV2 with TRBJ1-4, with TRBD1 matching over 7 bases. CDR1 is SNHLY, CDR2 FYNNEI, per germline. The CDR3 extends over 14 amino acids. J gave up 8 bases and V 11 bases, and 14 bases lay outside the gene matches. In nucleotides, the CDR3 is TGTGCCCTAGCACCCCGACAGGGCGGCGAAAAACTGTTTTTT. Its protein is CALAPRQGGEKLFF.

This chain joins TRBV19 and TRBJ2-1; 9 positions match TRBD2. With 5 bases clipped from V and 9 bases from J, the junction kept 5 bases outside the gene matches. CDR3 size: 13 residues. The germline gives CDR1 LNHDA, CDR2 SQIVND (reference sequence). CDR3 loop: CASSSQRGAEQFF. CDR3 nucleotide sequence: TGTGCCAGTAGTTCCCAGCGGGGGGCTGAGCAGTTCTTC.

The CDR3 DNA reads as TGCGCCAGCTTGGCGGCGGGCTCTGGGGCCAACGTCCTGACTTTC. Protein: CASLAAGSGANVLTF. The rearrangement joins TRBV5-1 to TRBJ2-6; D is perhaps TRBD2 (5 bases). The CDR3 loop spans 15 amino acids. Germline values: CDR1 SGHRS, CDR2 YFSETQ. The ends were cut back, 7 bases at V and 0 bases at J, with 11 bases in the middle.

The genes are TRBV7-2 and TRBJ1-1; a possible D gene is TRBD1 (6 bases). The CDR3 has 13 residues. Germline loops: CDR1 SGHTA, CDR2 FQGNSA. V lost 2 bases and J lost 4, with 8 bases in between. The CDR3 loop reads CASSLNRATEAFF. The CDR3 DNA follows: TGTGCCAGCAGCTTAAACAGGGCCACTGAAGCTTTCTTT.

The J gene is TRBJ2-3, the V gene TRBV5-1, with TRBD1 matching over 10 bases. The length of the CDR3 is 15 residues. Trimming cost V 6 bases and J 3 bases; bases outside gene matches: 7. Per germline, CDR1 SGHRS and CDR2 YFSETQ. The CDR3 here is CASNTGQGSTDTQYF. The CDR3 DNA follows: TGCGCCAGCAATACGGGACAGGGGTCAACAGATACGCAGTATTTT.

The J gene is TRBJ2-1, the V gene TRBV7-9, with D possibly matching TRBD1 (6 bases). This CDR3 contains 17 residues. Germline CDR1 is SEHNR and CDR2 is FQNEAQ (reference sequence). Trimming shortened V by 1 base and J by 0 bases, and 13 bases separated the two germline ends. The CDR3 sequence is CASSLDRTDSSYNEQFF. The CDR3 DNA follows: TGTGCCAGCAGCTTAGACCGGACAGACAGCTCCTACAATGAGCAGTTCTTC. The full variable domain, completed using reference TRBV7-9 and TRBJ2-1, is DTGVSQNPRHKITKRGQNVTFRCDPISEHNRLYWYRQTLGQGPEFLTYFQNEAQLEKSRLLSDRFSAERPKGSFSTLEIQRTEQGDSAMYLCASSLDRTDSSYNEQFFGPGTRLTVL.

The chain recombines TRBV28 with TRBJ2-7; 14 positions agree with TRBD2. Germline lookup yields CDR1 MDHEN and CDR2 SYDVKM. This CDR3 is built from 15 residues. J lost 5 bases, V lost 4 bases, and 4 bases had no gene match. The CDR3 DNA reads TGTGCCAGCAGTTCCCCGGGACTAGCGGGAGACGAGCAGTACGTC. This codes for CASSSPGLAGDEQYV.

The chain uses TRBV30 and TRBJ1-4; unclear D gene. In germline, CDR1 is GTSNPN, CDR2 SVGIG (reference sequence). V lost 5 bases to trimming and J lost 8 bases, with 9 bases between them. The CDR3 has 11 residues. The CDR3 reads CAWDNREKLFF. CDR3 bases: TGTGCCTGGGACAATCGAGAAAAACTGTTTTTT. The full variable domain, its missing parts supplied by reference TRBV30 and TRBJ1-4, is SQTIHQWPATLVQPVGSPLSLECTVEGTSNPNLYWYRQAAGRGLQLLFYSVGIGQISSEVPQNLSASRPQDRQFILSSKKLLLSDSGFYLCAWDNREKLFFGSGTQLSVL.

The rearrangement joins TRBV7-8 to TRBJ1-2; D perhaps matches TRBD1 (6 bases). The CDR3 sequence is 16 residues long. Deletions cut 1 base from V and 4 bases from J, with 16 bases between. CDR1 SGHVS and CDR2 FQNEAQ come from the germline V gene. DNA of the CDR3: TGTGCCAGCAGCTTAGACCCGCCGGGGGGCGGCTATGGCTACACCTTC. Protein sequence: CASSLDPPGGGYGYTF.

CDR3 amino acids: CASSRGLAGIEQFF. CDR3 sequence (DNA): TGTGCCAGCAGCCGAGGACTAGCGGGAATTGAGCAGTTCTTC. This chain joins TRBV5-5 and TRBJ2-1; 12 bases line up with TRBD2. CDR3 length equals 14 residues. Losses at the gene ends were 4 bases for V and 9 bases for J; bases not matched to a gene: 5. The germline CDR1 and CDR2 sequences are SGHKS and YYEKEE (reference sequence).